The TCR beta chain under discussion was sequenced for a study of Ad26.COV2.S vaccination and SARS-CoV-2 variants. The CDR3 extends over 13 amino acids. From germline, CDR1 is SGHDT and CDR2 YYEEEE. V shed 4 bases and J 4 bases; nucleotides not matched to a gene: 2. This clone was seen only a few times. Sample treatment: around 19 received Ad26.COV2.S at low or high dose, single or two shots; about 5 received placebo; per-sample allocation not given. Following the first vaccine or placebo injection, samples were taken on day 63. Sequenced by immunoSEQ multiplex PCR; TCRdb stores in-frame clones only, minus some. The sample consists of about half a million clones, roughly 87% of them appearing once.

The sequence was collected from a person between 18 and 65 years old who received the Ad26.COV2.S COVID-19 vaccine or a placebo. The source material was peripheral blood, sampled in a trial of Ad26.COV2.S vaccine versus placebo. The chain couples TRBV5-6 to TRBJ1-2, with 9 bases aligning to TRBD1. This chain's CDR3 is CASSVQGAYGYTF. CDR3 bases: TGTGCCAGCAGCGTACAGGGGGCCTATGGCTACACCTTC.